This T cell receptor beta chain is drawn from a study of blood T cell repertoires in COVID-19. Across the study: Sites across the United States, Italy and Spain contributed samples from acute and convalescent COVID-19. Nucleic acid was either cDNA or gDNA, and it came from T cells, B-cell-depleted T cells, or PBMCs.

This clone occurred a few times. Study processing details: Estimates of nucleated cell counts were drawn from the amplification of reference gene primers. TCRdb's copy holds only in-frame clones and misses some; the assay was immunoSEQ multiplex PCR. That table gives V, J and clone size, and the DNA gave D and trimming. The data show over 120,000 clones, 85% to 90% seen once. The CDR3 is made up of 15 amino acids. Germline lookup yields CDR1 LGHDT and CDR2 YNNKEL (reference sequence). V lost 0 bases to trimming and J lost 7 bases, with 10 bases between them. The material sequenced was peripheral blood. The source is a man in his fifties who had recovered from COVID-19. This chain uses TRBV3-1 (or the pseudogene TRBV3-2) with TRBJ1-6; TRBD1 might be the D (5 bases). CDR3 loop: CASSQDLGGNSPLHF. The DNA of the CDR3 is TGTGCCAGCAGCCAAGATCTGGGGGGAAATTCACCCCTCCACTTT.